Listed below are T cell receptor beta chains from one sample, sequenced in a study of neurological immune-mediated disorders. TCRdb ran MiXCR on the 5' RACE reads and lists one entry per CDR3 protein. The sample carries about 66,000 distinct CDR3 sequences, under 5% recorded once. What was sequenced was PBMCs. The source of these receptors is a man aged 25-40 years with multiple sclerosis. CDR3s include the opening cysteine and the closing phenylalanine or tryptophan. The D gene is left open where the match is weak. Rows may omit the clone size; those that give it use once, few, many or a size class.

>few|NA|TRBV11-2|TRBJ1-2
CASSPKSYGYTF
TGTGCCAGCAGCCCGAAGAGCTATGGCTACACCTTC
>many|TRBD2|TRBV5-1|TRBJ2-1
CASSSLAGGLNEQFF
TGCGCCAGCAGCTCACTAGCGGGGGGCCTCAATGAGCAGTTCTTC
>few|TRBD1|TRBV12-3/TRBV12-4|TRBJ2-7
CASSPPARQGSYEQYF
TGTGCCAGCAGTCCCCCGGCCCGACAGGGGTCCTACGAGCAGTACTTC
>many|TRBD1|TRBV7-9|TRBJ1-5
CASSLGQGDQPQHF
TGTGCCAGCAGCTTGGGACAGGGGGACCAGCCCCAGCATTTT
>many|NA|TRBV30|TRBJ1-1
CAWSSQGNTEAFF
TGTGCCTGGAGTAGCCAGGGGAATACTGAAGCTTTCTTT
>many|NA|TRBV5-6|TRBJ2-3
CASSLRRVFTDTQYF
TGTGCCAGCAGCTTACGACGGGTATTCACAGATACGCAGTATTTT
>NA|NA|TRBV20-1|TRBJ1-2
CSARDRLNYGYTF
TGCAGTGCTAGAGATCGACTCAACTATGGCTACACCTTC
>many|NA|TRBV11-2|TRBJ2-3
CASSSYIGGSTDTQYF
TGTGCCAGCAGCTCATACATTGGAGGGTCCACAGATACGCAGTATTTT
>many|TRBD1|TRBV20-1|TRBJ2-4
CSARGQTNIQYF
TGCAGTGCTCGGGGACAGACAAACATTCAGTACTTC
>many|TRBD1|TRBV10-3|TRBJ2-7
CAAGQGGDEQYF
TGTGCCGCAGGACAGGGGGGGGACGAGCAGTACTTC
>many|NA|TRBV7-8|TRBJ2-7
CASSSRAGMKGSYEQYF
TGTGCCAGCAGCTCCCGGGCGGGGATGAAAGGCTCCTACGAGCAGTACTTC
>many|TRBD1|TRBV20-1|TRBJ2-5
CSARDPGTGGETQYF
TGCAGTGCTAGAGATCCCGGGACAGGCGGAGAGACCCAGTACTTC
>NA|TRBD2|TRBV3-1|TRBJ2-3
CASSLLAGGLLDTQYF
TGTGCCAGCAGCCTACTAGCGGGGGGGCTGTTAGATACGCAGTATTTT
>NA|NA|TRBV7-9|TRBJ1-4
CASSETRGGEKLFF
TGTGCCAGCAGCGAGACCAGAGGCGGCGAAAAACTGTTTTTT
>many|NA|TRBV20-1|TRBJ2-7
CSATDISHRTYEQYF
TGCAGTGCTACCGACATATCCCACCGCACCTACGAGCAGTACTTC
>many|TRBD1|TRBV5-1|TRBJ2-2
CASSFRDSDTGELFF
TGCGCCAGCAGCTTCCGGGACAGCGACACCGGGGAGCTGTTTTTT
>many|TRBD1|TRBV6-1|TRBJ2-7
CASSRHRGYEQYF
TGTGCCAGCAGCCGTCACAGGGGCTACGAGCAGTACTTC